A selection of T cell receptor beta chains follows, all from one sample in a study of T-cell reconstitution after alpha-beta-depleted transplantation in children. TCRdb reprocessed the PCR reads with MiXCR, giving one entry per CDR3 protein. This sample carries roughly 7,700 distinct CDR3 sequences, 10% to 15% of them seen once, and the ten largest clones take roughly 50%. Source: PBMCs, mostly from graft donor cells, taken 60 days after TCRalphabeta/CD19-depleted stem cell transplant. The receptors come from a patient under 10 years old who had a stem cell transplant for inherited bone marrow failure, so the T cells may come from the graft donor. Both conserved end residues are part of each CDR3. A D gene is named only where the DNA matches it firmly. Size tells how often a clone was seen (once, few, many) or the class of an expanded clone, and some rows leave it out.

j_call,clone_size,v_call,d_call,cdr3_aa,cdr3_nt
TRBJ1-1,-,TRBV30,-,CAWKGSNTEAFF,TGTGCCTGGAAAGGCTCGAACACTGAAGCTTTCTTT
TRBJ1-3,many,TRBV11-2,TRBD1,CASSLWTGSLISGNTIYF,TGTGCCAGCAGCCTTTGGACAGGAAGTCTTATCTCTGGAAACACCATATATTTT
TRBJ2-7,many,TRBV11-3,-,CASSLKTGPYEQYF,TGTGCCAGCAGCTTAAAGACAGGCCCCTACGAGCAGTACTTC
TRBJ2-7,many,TRBV7-7,-,CASPQGPYEQYF,TGTGCCAGCCCGCAGGGGCCGTACGAGCAGTACTTC
TRBJ2-1,large,TRBV7-9,TRBD2,CASSLDLAGGDEQFF,TGTGCCAGCAGCTTAGATCTAGCGGGAGGGGATGAGCAGTTCTTC
TRBJ2-2,-,TRBV4-2,-,CAMSLGAAGTGELFF,TGTGCCATGAGCCTCGGGGCAGCTGGCACCGGGGAGCTGTTTTTT
TRBJ2-1,many,TRBV4-3,-,CASSQDSGSSYNEQFF,TGCGCCAGCAGCCAAGACAGCGGGTCCTCCTACAATGAGCAGTTCTTC
TRBJ2-7,many,TRBV3-1,-,CASSQDLRNWDSYEQYF,TGTGCCAGCAGCCAAGATCTTAGGAATTGGGACTCCTACGAGCAGTACTTC
TRBJ2-2,many,TRBV28,-,CASSLLGVGAGELFF,TGTGCCAGCAGTTTATTGGGGGTAGGGGCCGGGGAGCTGTTTTTT
TRBJ2-3,many,TRBV20-1,-,CSARDWQSTDTQYF,TGCAGTGCTAGAGATTGGCAGAGCACAGATACGCAGTATTTT
TRBJ2-5,many,TRBV7-9,-,CASSTVRETQYF,TGTGCCAGCTCGACTGTGCGAGAGACCCAGTACTTC
TRBJ2-3,many,TRBV6-5,-,CASGSTDTQYF,TGTGCCAGCGGTAGCACAGATACGCAGTATTTT
TRBJ2-3,many,TRBV12-3/TRBV12-4,TRBD2,CASTPGLAGTDTQYF,TGTGCCAGCACCCCGGGACTAGCGGGCACAGATACGCAGTATTTT
TRBJ2-3,few,TRBV7-3,TRBD2,CASSPGTSGPGDTQYF,TGTGCCAGCAGCCCGGGGACTAGCGGGCCGGGAGATACGCAGTATTTT
TRBJ1-1,many,TRBV20-1,-,CSASFNIWNTEAFF,TGCAGTGCTAGCTTTAACATTTGGAACACTGAAGCTTTCTTT
TRBJ2-1,many,TRBV20-1,TRBD2,CSASDSSGTSGSYNEQFF,TGCAGTGCTAGTGACTCTTCCGGGACTAGCGGCTCCTACAATGAGCAGTTCTTC
TRBJ1-1,many,TRBV7-9,TRBD1,CASRPDRPTEAFF,TGTGCCAGCAGGCCGGACAGGCCCACTGAAGCTTTCTTT
TRBJ2-4,many,TRBV7-2,-,CASSLISGGLKNIQYF,TGTGCCAGCAGCTTAATATCTGGCGGACTAAAAAACATTCAGTACTTC
TRBJ2-7,many,TRBV5-1,TRBD2,CASSFLGTSGGDEQYF,TGCGCCAGCAGTTTCCTAGGAACTAGCGGGGGGGACGAGCAGTACTTC
TRBJ2-7,many,TRBV5-1,-,CASSRIAGQPSYEQYF,TGCGCCAGCAGCCGGATAGCTGGGCAGCCCTCCTACGAGCAGTACTTC
TRBJ1-5,many,TRBV12-3/TRBV12-4,-,CASSPTRAVGNQPQHF,TGTGCCAGCAGTCCGACGAGGGCGGTGGGCAATCAGCCCCAGCATTTT
TRBJ2-1,many,TRBV3-1,TRBD2,CASSQYLAGGPWQFF,TGTGCCAGCAGCCAGTACCTAGCGGGAGGGCCATGGCAGTTCTTC
TRBJ2-3,many,TRBV9,-,CHYAEGSEGTDTQYF,TGCCATTACGCCGAGGGGAGCGAGGGCACAGATACGCAGTATTTT
TRBJ2-3,many,TRBV20-1,TRBD2,CSARSRGGESTDTQYF,TGCAGTGCTAGAAGCCGGGGGGGGGAGAGCACAGATACGCAGTATTTT
TRBJ1-1,many,TRBV5-1,-,CASRRREGNTEAFF,TGCGCCAGCAGGCGCAGGGAGGGTAACACTGAAGCTTTCTTT
TRBJ2-3,many,TRBV4-2,TRBD2,CASSSRLAGGSDTQYF,TGTGCCAGCAGCTCCCGACTAGCGGGAGGCTCAGATACGCAGTATTTT
TRBJ1-1,many,TRBV15,-,CATSRVTGSAFRAFF,TGTGCCACCAGCAGGGTCACGGGATCCGCCTTTAGGGCTTTCTTT
TRBJ2-1,few,TRBV5-1,TRBD2,CASRGLAGYNEQFF,TGCGCCAGCAGAGGACTAGCGGGCTACAATGAGCAGTTCTTC
TRBJ2-5,many,TRBV4-3,-,CASSQDFQAEDETQYF,TGCGCCAGCAGCCAAGATTTCCAGGCTGAAGACGAGACCCAGTACTTC
TRBJ2-1,few,TRBV24-1,-,CAASYGGGSYNEQFF,TGTGCGGCCAGTTATGGGGGCGGCAGCTACAATGAGCAGTTCTTC
TRBJ2-1,-,TRBV28,-,CAISFGVLFVNEQFF,TGTGCCATCAGCTTTGGGGTCCTCTTCGTCAATGAGCAGTTCTTC
TRBJ2-1,many,TRBV7-9,-,CAGHPYNEQFF,TGTGCGGGGCACCCCTACAATGAGCAGTTCTTC
TRBJ2-3,many,TRBV15,-,CATRTEAASTDTQYF,TGTGCCACCAGGACCGAGGCGGCTAGCACAGATACGCAGTATTTT
TRBJ1-5,many,TRBV25-1,-,CASSESADGNQPHHF,TGTGCCAGCAGTGAATCCGCGGACGGGAATCAGCCCCATCATTTT
TRBJ2-5,many,TRBV12-3/TRBV12-4,TRBD2,CASSLFLGLAGTRSQYF,TGTGCCAGCAGTTTGTTTCTAGGGCTAGCGGGAACACGGTCCCAGTACTTC